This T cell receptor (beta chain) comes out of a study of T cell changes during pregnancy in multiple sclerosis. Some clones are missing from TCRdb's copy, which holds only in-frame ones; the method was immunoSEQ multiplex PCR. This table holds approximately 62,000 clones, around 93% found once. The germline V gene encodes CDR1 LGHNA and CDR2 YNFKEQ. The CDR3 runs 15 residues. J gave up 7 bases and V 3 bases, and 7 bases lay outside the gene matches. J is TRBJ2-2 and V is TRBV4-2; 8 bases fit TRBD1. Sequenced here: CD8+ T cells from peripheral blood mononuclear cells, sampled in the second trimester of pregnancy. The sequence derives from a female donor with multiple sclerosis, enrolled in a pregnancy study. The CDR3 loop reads CASSQGRTGHGELFF. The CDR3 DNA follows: TGTGCCAGCAGCCAGGGCCGGACAGGGCACGGGGAGCTGTTTTTT.